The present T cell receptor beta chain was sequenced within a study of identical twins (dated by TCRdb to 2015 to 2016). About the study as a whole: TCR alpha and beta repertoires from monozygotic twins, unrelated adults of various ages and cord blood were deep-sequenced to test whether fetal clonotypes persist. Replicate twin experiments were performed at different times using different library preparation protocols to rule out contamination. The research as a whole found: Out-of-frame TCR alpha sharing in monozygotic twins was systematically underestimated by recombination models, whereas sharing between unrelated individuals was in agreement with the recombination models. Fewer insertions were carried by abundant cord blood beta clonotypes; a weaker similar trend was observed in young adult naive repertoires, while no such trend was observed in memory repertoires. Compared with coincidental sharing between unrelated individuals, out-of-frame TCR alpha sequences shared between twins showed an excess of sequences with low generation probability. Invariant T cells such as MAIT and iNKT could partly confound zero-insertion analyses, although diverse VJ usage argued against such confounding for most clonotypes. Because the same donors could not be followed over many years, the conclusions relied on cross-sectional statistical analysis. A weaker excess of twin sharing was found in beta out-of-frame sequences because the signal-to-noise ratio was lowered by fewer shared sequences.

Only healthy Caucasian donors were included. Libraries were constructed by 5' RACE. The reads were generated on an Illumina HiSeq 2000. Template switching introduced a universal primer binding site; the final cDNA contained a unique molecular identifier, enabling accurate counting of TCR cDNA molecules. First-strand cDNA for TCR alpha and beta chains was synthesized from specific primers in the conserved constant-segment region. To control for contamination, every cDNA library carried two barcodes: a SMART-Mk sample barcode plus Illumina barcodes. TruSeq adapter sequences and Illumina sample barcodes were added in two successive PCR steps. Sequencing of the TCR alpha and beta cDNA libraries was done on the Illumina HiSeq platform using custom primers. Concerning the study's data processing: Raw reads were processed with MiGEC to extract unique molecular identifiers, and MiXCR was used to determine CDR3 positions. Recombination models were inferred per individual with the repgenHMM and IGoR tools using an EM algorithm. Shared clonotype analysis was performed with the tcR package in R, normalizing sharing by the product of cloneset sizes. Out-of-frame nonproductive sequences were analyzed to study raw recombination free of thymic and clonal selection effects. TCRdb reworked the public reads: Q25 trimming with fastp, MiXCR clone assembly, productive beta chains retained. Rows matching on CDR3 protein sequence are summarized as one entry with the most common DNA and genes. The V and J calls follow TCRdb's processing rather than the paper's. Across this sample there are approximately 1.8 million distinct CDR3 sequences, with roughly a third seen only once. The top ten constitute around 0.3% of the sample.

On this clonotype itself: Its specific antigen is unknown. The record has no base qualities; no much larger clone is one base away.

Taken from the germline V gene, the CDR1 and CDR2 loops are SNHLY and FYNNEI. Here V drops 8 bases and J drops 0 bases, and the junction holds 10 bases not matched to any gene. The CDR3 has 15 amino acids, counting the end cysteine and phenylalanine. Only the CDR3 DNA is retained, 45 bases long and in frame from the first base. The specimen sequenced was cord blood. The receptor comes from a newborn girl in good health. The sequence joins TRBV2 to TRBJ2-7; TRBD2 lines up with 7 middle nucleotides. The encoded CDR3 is CASRIRASGSYEQYF. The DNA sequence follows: TGTGCCAGCCGAATCCGGGCTAGCGGCTCCTACGAGCAGTACTTC.